A selection of T cell receptor beta chains follows, all from one sample in a study of T cell repertoires in cytomegalovirus infection. Each CDR3 protein gets one entry after TCRdb re-called the reads with MiXCR. Among 110,000 to 150,000 distinct CDR3 sequences listed, roughly a third were seen once. Antigens for these TCRs are unknown. The sequencing here drew on CD8+ T cells from cultured PBMCs, taken from culture after CMV antigen stimulation. Receptor source: a human donor in good health (CMV status not recorded). Some clones in this sample may be carry-over from other donors' samples. The CDR3 runs from the conserved cysteine through the conserved F or W. The D gene is left open where the match is weak. Rows give clone size only sometimes, using once, few, many, or a class for an expanded clone.

v_gene,abundance,j_gene,len,d_gene,CDR3nt,CDR3aa
TRBV6-2/TRBV6-3,many,TRBJ1-1,14,.,TGTGCCAGCAGCGACCTGTACAGTAACACTGAAGCTTTCTTT,CASSDLYSNTEAFF
TRBV7-6,few,TRBJ1-1,15,.,TGTGCCAGCAGCCACCCGGGGGGAGCGAACACTGAAGCTTTCTTT,CASSHPGGANTEAFF
TRBV7-8,many,TRBJ2-2,16,.,TGTGCCAGCAGCTTAGGGTACGGAGAGTCCACCGGGGAGCTGTTTTTT,CASSLGYGESTGELFF
TRBV4-1,.,TRBJ2-3,16,.,TGCGCCAGCAGCCAAGATACCCCGTCGGGCACAGATACGCAGTATTTT,CASSQDTPSGTDTQYF
TRBV4-1,.,TRBJ2-1,16,TRBD2,TGCGCCAGCAGCCCGCGGACTAGCGGATCCTACAATGAGCAGTTCTTC,CASSPRTSGSYNEQFF
TRBV27,.,TRBJ2-3,14,.,TGTGCCAGCAGCCACGGCCTAGCAGCAGATACGCAGTATTTT,CASSHGLAADTQYF
TRBV5-6,few,TRBJ2-7,16,.,TGTGCCAGCAGCTCCCCCGGGACCGAGAGCTCCTACGAGCAGTACTTC,CASSSPGTESSYEQYF
TRBV5-4,once,TRBJ1-3,16,.,TGTGCCAGCAGCCTAGAGATACAGAGCTCTGGAAACACCATATATTTT,CASSLEIQSSGNTIYF
TRBV18,many,TRBJ2-5,15,.,TGTGCCAGCTCACCCCTGATCAAGGACCAAGAGACCCAGTACTTC,CASSPLIKDQETQYF
TRBV12-3/TRBV12-4,.,TRBJ2-3,14,.,TGTGCCAGCAGCCCGATGAGCCCCACAGATACGCAGTATTTT,CASSPMSPTDTQYF
TRBV4-1,.,TRBJ1-6,16,TRBD1,TGCGCCAGCAGCCAGGTACAGGGGTCCTATAATTCACCCCTCCACTTT,CASSQVQGSYNSPLHF
TRBV19,few,TRBJ1-1,15,.,TGTGCCAGTAGTACCCGGGAGGGGTTGAACACTGAAGCTTTCTTT,CASSTREGLNTEAFF
TRBV6-2/TRBV6-3,.,TRBJ1-5,15,.,TGTGCCAGCGGGGTGACGGAAGACAGCAATCAGCCCCAGCATTTT,CASGVTEDSNQPQHF